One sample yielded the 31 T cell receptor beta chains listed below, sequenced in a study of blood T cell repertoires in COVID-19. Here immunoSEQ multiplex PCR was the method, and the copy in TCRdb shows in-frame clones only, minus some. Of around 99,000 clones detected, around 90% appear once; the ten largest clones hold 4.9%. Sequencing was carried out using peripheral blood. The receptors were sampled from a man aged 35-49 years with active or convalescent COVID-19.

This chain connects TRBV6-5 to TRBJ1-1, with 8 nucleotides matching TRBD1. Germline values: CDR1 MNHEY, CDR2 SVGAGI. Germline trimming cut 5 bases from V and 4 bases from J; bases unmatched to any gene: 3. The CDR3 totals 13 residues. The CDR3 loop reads CASSTGQGTEAFF. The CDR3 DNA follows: TGTGCCAGCAGTACTGGACAGGGCACTGAAGCTTTCTTT.

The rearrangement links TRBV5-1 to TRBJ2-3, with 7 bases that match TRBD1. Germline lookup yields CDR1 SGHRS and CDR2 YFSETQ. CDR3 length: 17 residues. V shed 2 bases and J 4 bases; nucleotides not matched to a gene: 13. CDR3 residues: CASSFGQVLAKADTQYF. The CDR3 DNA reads TGCGCCAGCAGCTTTGGACAGGTCTTAGCCAAAGCAGATACGCAGTATTTT.

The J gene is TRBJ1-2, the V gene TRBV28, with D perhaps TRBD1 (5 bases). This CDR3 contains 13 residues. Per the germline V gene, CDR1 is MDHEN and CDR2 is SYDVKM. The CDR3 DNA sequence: TGTGCTCTAAACGGGGGTAGCCTTTATGGCTACACCTTC. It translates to CALNGGSLYGYTF.

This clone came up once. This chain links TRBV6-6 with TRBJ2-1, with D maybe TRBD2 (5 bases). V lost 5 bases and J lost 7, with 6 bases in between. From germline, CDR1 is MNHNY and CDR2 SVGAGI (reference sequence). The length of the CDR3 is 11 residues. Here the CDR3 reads CASSPGNEQFF. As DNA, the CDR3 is TGTGCCAGCAGTCCGGGAAATGAGCAGTTCTTC.

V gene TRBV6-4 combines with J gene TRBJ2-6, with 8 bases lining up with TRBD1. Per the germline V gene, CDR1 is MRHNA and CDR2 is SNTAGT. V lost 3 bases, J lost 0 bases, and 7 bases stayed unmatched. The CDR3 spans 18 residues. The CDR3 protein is CASSDPGTGISGANVLTF. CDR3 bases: TGTGCCAGCAGTGATCCAGGGACAGGTATCTCTGGGGCCAACGTCCTGACTTTC.

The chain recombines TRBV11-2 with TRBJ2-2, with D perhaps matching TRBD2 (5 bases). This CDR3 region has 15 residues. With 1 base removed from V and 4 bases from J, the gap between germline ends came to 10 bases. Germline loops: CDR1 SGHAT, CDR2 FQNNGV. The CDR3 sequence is CASSLAEGITGELFF. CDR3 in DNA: TGTGCCAGCAGCTTAGCCGAGGGTATCACCGGGGAGCTGTTTTTT. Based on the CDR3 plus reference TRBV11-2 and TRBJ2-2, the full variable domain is EAGVAQSPRYKIIEKRQSVAFWCNPISGHATLYWYQQILGQGPKLLIQFQNNGVVDDSQLPKDRFSAERLKGVDSTLKIQPAKLEDSAVYLCASSLAEGITGELFFGEGSRLTVL.

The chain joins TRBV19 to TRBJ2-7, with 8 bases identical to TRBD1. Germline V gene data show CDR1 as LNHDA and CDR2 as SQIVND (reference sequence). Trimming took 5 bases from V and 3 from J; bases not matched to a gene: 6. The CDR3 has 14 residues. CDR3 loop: CASSAGQVFYEQYF. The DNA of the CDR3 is TGTGCCAGTAGTGCGGGACAGGTCTTCTACGAGCAGTACTTC. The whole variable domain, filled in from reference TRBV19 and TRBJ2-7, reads DGGITQSPKYLFRKEGQNVTLSCEQNLNHDAMYWYRQDPGQGLRLIYYSQIVNDFQKGDIAEGYSVSREKKESFPLTVTSAQKNPTAFYLCASSAGQVFYEQYFGPGTRLTVT.

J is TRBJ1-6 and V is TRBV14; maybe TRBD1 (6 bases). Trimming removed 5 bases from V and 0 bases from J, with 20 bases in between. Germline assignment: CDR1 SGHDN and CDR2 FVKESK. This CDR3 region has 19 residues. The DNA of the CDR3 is TGTGCCAGCAGCTCAGGGGTCTCCTCCCCCGGCTCCTATAATTCACCCCTCCACTTT. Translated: CASSSGVSSPGSYNSPLHF.

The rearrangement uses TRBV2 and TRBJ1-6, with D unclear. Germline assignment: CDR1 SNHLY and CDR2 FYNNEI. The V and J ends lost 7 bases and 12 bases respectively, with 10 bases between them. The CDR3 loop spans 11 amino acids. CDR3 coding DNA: TGTGCCAGCACCTCACTCCAACCCCTCCACTTT. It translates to CASTSLQPLHF.

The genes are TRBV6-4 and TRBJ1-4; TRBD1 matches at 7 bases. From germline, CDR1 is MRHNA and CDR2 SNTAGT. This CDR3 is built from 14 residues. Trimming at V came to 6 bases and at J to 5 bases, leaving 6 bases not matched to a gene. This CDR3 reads CASRKGAENEKLFF. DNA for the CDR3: TGTGCCAGCAGGAAGGGGGCAGAAAATGAAAAACTGTTTTTT.

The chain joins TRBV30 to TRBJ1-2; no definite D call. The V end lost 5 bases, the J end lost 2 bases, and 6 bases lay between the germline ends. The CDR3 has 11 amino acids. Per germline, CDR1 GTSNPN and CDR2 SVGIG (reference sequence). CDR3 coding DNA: TGTGCCTGGGGCCTGAACTATGGCTACACCTTC. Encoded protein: CAWGLNYGYTF.

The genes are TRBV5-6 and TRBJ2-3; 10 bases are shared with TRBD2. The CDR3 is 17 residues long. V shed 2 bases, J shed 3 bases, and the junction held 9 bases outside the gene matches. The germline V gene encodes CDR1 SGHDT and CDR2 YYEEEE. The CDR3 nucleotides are TGTGCCAGCAGCTTCCTAACTAGCGGGATAGCGACAGATACGCAGTATTTT. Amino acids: CASSFLTSGIATDTQYF.

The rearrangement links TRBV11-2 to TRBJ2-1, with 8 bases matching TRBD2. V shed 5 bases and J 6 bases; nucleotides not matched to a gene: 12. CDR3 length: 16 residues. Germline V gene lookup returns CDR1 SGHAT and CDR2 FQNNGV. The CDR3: CASSRQSGSTTNEQFF. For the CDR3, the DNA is TGTGCCAGCAGCCGCCAGAGCGGGAGTACAACCAATGAGCAGTTCTTC.

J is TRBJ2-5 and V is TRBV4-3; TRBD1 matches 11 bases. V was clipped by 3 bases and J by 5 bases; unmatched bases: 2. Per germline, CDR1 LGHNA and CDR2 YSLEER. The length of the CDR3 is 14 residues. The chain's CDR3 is CASSQDRGQETQYF. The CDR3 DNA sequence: TGCGCCAGCAGCCAGGACAGGGGGCAGGAGACCCAGTACTTC.

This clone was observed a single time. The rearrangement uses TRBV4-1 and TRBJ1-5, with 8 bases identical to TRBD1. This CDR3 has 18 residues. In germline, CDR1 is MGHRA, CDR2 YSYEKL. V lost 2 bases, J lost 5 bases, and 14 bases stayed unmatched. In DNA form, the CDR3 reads TGCGCCAGCAGCCAAAGTTCCATAGTCACAGGGGGGGATCAGCCCCAGCATTTT. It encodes CASSQSSIVTGGDQPQHF.

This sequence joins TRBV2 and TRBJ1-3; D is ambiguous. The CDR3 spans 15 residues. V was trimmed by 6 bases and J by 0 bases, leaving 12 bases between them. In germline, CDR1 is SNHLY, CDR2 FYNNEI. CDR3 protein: CASRPRANSGNTIYF. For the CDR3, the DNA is TGTGCCAGCAGACCGAGGGCGAACTCTGGAAACACCATATATTTT.

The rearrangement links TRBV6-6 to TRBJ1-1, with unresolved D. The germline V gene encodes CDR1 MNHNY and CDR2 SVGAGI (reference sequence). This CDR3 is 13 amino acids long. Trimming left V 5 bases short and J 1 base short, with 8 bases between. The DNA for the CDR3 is TGTGCCAGCAGTAGTTGGGCGAACACTGAAGCTTTCTTT. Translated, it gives CASSSWANTEAFF.

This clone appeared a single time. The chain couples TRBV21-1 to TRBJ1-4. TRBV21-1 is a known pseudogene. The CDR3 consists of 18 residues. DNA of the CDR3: TGTGCCAGCAGCAGCCCCCGTGGAGAGGAAGCAACTAATGAAAAACTGTTTTTT. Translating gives CASSSPRGEEATNEKLFF.

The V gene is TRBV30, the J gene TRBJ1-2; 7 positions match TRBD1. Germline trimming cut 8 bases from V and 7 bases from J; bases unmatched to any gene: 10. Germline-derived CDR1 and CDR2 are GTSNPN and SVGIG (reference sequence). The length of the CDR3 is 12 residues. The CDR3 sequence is CAGYGTAPGYTF. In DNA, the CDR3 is TGTGCCGGTTACGGGACAGCGCCTGGCTACACCTTC.

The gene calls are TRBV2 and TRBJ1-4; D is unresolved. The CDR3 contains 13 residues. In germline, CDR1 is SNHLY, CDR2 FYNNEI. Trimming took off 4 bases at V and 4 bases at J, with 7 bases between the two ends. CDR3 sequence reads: CASSAEINEKLFF. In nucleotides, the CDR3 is TGTGCCAGCAGTGCAGAAATTAATGAAAAACTGTTTTTT.

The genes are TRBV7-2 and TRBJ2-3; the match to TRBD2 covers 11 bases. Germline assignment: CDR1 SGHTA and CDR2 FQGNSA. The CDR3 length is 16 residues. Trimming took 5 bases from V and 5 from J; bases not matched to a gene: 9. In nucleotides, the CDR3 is TGTGCCAGCAGCCCTAAACTAGCGGGAGCGGGAGATACGCAGTATTTT. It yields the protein CASSPKLAGAGDTQYF.

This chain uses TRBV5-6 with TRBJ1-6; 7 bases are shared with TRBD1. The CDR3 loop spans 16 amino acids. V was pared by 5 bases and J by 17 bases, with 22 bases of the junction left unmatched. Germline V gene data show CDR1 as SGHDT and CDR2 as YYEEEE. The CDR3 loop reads CASSRTGAGDKVGFHF. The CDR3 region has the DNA TGTGCCAGCAGTCGCACAGGGGCAGGGGATAAGGTTGGATTCCACTTT.

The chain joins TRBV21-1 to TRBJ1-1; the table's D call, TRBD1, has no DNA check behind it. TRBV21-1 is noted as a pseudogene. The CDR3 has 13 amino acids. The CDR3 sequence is CASSKSSRGEAFF. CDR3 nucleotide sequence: TGTGCCAGCAGCAAATCCTCCAGGGGAGAAGCTTTCTTT.

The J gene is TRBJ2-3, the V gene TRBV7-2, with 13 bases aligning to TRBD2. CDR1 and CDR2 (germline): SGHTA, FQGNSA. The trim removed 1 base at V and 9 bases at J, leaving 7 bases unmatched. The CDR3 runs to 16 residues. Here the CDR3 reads CASSLVALAGGSTQYF. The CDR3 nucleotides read TGTGCCAGCAGCTTAGTTGCACTAGCGGGAGGGTCGACGCAGTATTTT.

This chain's CDR3 is CATSRARQIYEQYF. For the CDR3, the DNA is TGTGCCACCAGCAGAGCGAGACAGATCTACGAGCAGTACTTC. The chain links TRBV15 to TRBJ2-7, with a possible D match to TRBD1 (5 bases). Trimming removed 1 base from V and 3 bases from J, with 10 bases in between. CDR1 is LNHNV, CDR2 YYDKDF, per germline (reference sequence). The CDR3 contains 14 residues.

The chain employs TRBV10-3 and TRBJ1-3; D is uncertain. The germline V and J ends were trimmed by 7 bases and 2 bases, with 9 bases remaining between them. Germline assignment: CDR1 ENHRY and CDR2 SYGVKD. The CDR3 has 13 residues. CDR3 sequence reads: CAITQSPGNTIYF. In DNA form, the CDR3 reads TGTGCCATCACCCAGTCACCTGGAAACACCATATATTTT.

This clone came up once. CDR3 sequence reads: CASSLAKGISNEKLFF. The CDR3 nucleotides are TGTGCCAGCAGCTTAGCCAAGGGGATTTCTAATGAAAAACTGTTTTTT. The chain links TRBV7-2 to TRBJ1-4; TRBD1 might be the D (5 bases). Germline V CDR1 and CDR2: SGHTA, FQGNSA. Trimming cost V 0 bases and J 3 bases, with 11 bases left between them. There are 16 residues in the CDR3.

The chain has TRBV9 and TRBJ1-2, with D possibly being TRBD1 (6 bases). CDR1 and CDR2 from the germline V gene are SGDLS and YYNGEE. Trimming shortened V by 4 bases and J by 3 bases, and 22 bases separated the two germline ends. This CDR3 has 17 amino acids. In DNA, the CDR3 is TGTGCCAGCAGCCCAAGGGTTGAGGTGGACAGCCACTATGGCTACACCTTC. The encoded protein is CASSPRVEVDSHYGYTF.

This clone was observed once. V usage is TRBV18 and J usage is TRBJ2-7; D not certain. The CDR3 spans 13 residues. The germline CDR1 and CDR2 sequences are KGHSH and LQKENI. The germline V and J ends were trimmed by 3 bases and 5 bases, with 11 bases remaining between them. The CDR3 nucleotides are TGTGCCAGCTCACCGAATTGGCAGGACGAGCAGTACTTC. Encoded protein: CASSPNWQDEQYF.

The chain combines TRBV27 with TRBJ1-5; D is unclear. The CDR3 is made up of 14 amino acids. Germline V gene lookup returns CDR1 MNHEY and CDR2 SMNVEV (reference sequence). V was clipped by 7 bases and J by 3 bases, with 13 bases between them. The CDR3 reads CASTSGSLNQPQHF. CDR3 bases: TGTGCCAGCACATCCGGGAGCCTCAATCAGCCCCAGCATTTT.

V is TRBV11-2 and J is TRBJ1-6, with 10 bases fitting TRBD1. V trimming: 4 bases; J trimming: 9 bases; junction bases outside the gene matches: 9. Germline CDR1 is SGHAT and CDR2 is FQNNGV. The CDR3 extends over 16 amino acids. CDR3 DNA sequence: TGTGCCAGCAGCTCCTCGCGGACAGGGGGTGTTTCACCCCTCCACTTT. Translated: CASSSSRTGGVSPLHF.